These 8 T cell receptor beta chains share one sample of origin, sequenced in a study of graft-versus-host responses after intestinal transplantation. The graft tissue was processed, and this released both intraepithelial and lamina propria lymphocytes. Sequencing was performed with immunoSEQ multiplex PCR; in TCRdb, only in-frame clones are kept and a portion is missing. The sample lists roughly 27,000 clones; 60% to 85% were seen once. This specimen was ileum tissue, taken 98 days after intestinal transplantation. The origin of the receptors is a human patient who received an intestinal transplant, so some T cells may come from the graft donor.

The chain recombines TRBV27 with TRBJ1-5, with 8 bases that match TRBD1. The CDR3 totals 16 residues. Trimming removed 5 bases from V and 6 bases from J; junction bases left unmatched: 12. The germline V gene has CDR1 MNHEY and CDR2 SMNVEV (reference sequence). The CDR3 spells CASSPIGPQGAQPQHF. The DNA for the CDR3 is TGTGCCAGCAGTCCAATTGGGCCTCAGGGGGCTCAGCCCCAGCATTTT.

The chain recombines TRBV6-1 with TRBJ2-1, with TRBD2 matching 12 bases. The ends lost 6 bases at V and 6 bases at J; junction bases unmatched: 6. Per germline, CDR1 MNHNS and CDR2 SASEGT. The CDR3 sequence is 15 residues long. DNA for the CDR3: TGTGCCAGCAGCCTAGCGGGGGGGCCTGTCAATGAGCAGTTCTTC. Translated: CASSLAGGPVNEQFF.

This clone was observed a single time. V usage is TRBV2 and J usage is TRBJ1-5; D might be TRBD1 (6 bases). The CDR3 is 16 residues long. Trimming shortened V by 8 bases and J by 4 bases, and 21 bases separated the two germline ends. CDR1 is SNHLY, CDR2 FYNNEI, per germline. As DNA, the CDR3 is TGTGCCAGCGATGTAAACCTCGGGGGCGGGAATCAGCCCCAGCATTTT. It is translated as CASDVNLGGGNQPQHF.

The chain joins TRBV5-1 to TRBJ2-4, with 9 nucleotides matching TRBD1. Germline trimming cut 4 bases from V and 16 bases from J; bases unmatched to any gene: 12. Germline V gene sequence: CDR1 SGHRS, CDR2 YFSETQ. CDR3 length equals 13 residues. DNA of the CDR3: TGCGCCAGCAGCCCATGGGGAGGGGACAGGGAATACTTC. It codes for CASSPWGGDREYF.

V usage is TRBV11-2 and J usage is TRBJ2-2; perhaps D is TRBD1 or TRBD2 (5 bases each). Trimming took off 5 bases at V and 7 bases at J, with 17 bases between the two ends. The CDR3 extends over 15 amino acids. Germline V gives CDR1 SGHAT, CDR2 FQNNGV. CDR3: CASSTMGWGNGELFF. In DNA, the CDR3 is TGTGCCAGCAGCACTATGGGTTGGGGGAACGGGGAGCTGTTTTTT.

The chain couples TRBV27 to TRBJ2-1, with D perhaps matching TRBD2 (6 bases). Germline CDR1 reads MNHEY; CDR2 reads SMNVEV (reference sequence). The length of the CDR3 is 15 residues. V lost 2 bases and J lost 0, with 8 bases in between. DNA of the CDR3: TGTGCCAGCAGTTTAGACGGGGGCTCCTACAATGAGCAGTTCTTC. It encodes CASSLDGGSYNEQFF.

The chain uses TRBV30 and TRBJ1-1, with D unclear. V lost 5 bases to trimming and J lost 2 bases, with 12 bases between them. The CDR3 has 13 amino acids. Germline V gene lookup returns CDR1 GTSNPN and CDR2 SVGIG (reference sequence). CDR3 residues: CAWGPRFNTEAFF. The CDR3 DNA reads as TGTGCCTGGGGACCCCGATTTAACACTGAAGCTTTCTTT.

The chain is built from TRBV5-4 and TRBJ2-1; D is uncertain. There are 13 residues in the CDR3. The V end was cut by 2 bases, the J end by 5 bases, with 8 bases between. Looked up from germline, CDR1 is SGHNT and CDR2 is YYREEE (reference sequence). The CDR3 coding sequence is TGTGCCAGCAGCTTAAAAGGGCACAATGAGCAGTTCTTC. Protein: CASSLKGHNEQFF.